This record looks at one TCR beta chain sequence and its context. Its antigen remains unidentified. Samples with a second dose at about 4 or about 12 weeks were pooled together. Only in-frame clones appear in the TCRdb table, and some are missing; sequencing was by immunoSEQ multiplex PCR. The sample carries about 130,000 clones, about 90% recorded once. These data belong to a study of T cell responses to AZD1222 COVID-19 vaccine. V lost 2 bases and J lost 2; bases outside the gene matches: 3. CDR1 and CDR2 (germline): SNHLY, FYNNEI. The CDR3 runs to 15 residues. Study observations and caveats: The breadth and depth of Spike-specific TCRs increased once two AZD1222 doses had been given.

The source is an adult who received the AZD1222 COVID-19 vaccine. The chain is built from TRBV2 and TRBJ1-5; 7 bases match TRBD1. Sequenced material: peripheral blood, taken 28 days after the second AZD1222 dose. In nucleotides, the CDR3 is TGTGCCAGCAGTGAACAGGGGGAGGGCAATCAGCCCCAGCATTTT. This encodes CASSEQGEGNQPQHF.